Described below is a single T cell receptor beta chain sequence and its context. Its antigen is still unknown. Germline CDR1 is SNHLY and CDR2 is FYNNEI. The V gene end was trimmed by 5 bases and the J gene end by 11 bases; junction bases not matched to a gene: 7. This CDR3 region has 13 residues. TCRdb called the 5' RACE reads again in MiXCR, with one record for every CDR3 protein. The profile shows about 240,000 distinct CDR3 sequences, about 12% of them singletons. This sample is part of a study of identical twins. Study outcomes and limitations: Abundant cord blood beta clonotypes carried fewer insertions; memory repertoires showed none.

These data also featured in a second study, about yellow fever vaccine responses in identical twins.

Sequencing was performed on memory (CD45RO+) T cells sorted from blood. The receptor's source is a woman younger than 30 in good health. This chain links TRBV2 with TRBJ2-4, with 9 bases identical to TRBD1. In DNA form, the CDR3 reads TGTGCCAGCAGTAGGGACAGGGAATTTCTTCAGTACTTC. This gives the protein CASSRDREFLQYF.